What follows are 30 T cell receptor beta chains derived from one specimen sequenced in a study of shared clonotypes between healthy human individuals. Some clones are missing from TCRdb's copy, which holds only in-frame ones; the method was immunoSEQ multiplex PCR. The table lists some 660,000 clones, about 80% of them singletons. Sequenced input: memory CD4+ T cells sorted from blood. The subset is: CD45RA-negative fraction. The receptors were gathered from a woman younger than 45 in good health.

The chain couples TRBV6-1 to TRBJ1-2; tentatively, D is TRBD1 (5 bases). CDR1 is MNHNS, CDR2 SASEGT, per germline. Trimming stripped 8 bases from V and 4 bases from J, with 14 bases between. The CDR3 consists of 13 residues. CDR3 loop: CASSRGAAYGYTF. Here the CDR3 DNA reads TGTGCCAGCTCGCGGGGCGCTGCCTATGGCTACACCTTC.

The chain employs TRBV19 and TRBJ2-2, with D possibly being TRBD1 (5 bases). This CDR3 is built from 14 residues. The V and J ends lost 5 bases and 0 bases respectively, with 7 bases between them. Looked up from germline, CDR1 is LNHDA and CDR2 is SQIVND (reference sequence). CDR3 sequence (DNA): TGTGCCAGTAGTCCACAGGCGAACACCGGGGAGCTGTTTTTT. As protein: CASSPQANTGELFF.

The chain uses TRBV5-1 and TRBJ2-2; the D is unclear. The ends were cut back, 4 bases at V and 3 bases at J, with 4 bases in the middle. This CDR3 region has 12 residues. Germline CDR1 SGHRS, CDR2 YFSETQ. The CDR3 bases are TGCGCCAGCAGCGAGCACACCGGGGAGCTGTTTTTT. Translated: CASSEHTGELFF.

This sequence joins TRBV28 and TRBJ2-7; the D call may be TRBD1 or TRBD2 (7 bases each). The CDR3 is 15 residues long. CDR1 is MDHEN, CDR2 SYDVKM, per germline. The ends were cut back, 4 bases at V and 5 bases at J, with 18 bases in the middle. The CDR3, as DNA: TGTGCCAGCAGTTCAAGGGGGGGGACAGCAAACGAGCAGTACTTC. Amino acid sequence: CASSSRGGTANEQYF.

This chain joins TRBV6-1 and TRBJ2-7; the D is unclear. V lost 1 base to trimming and J lost 5 bases, with 15 bases between them. This CDR3 contains 15 residues. Looked up from germline, CDR1 is MNHNS and CDR2 is SASEGT. The CDR3 sequence is CASSEGWTARNEQYF. The CDR3 DNA is TGTGCCAGCAGTGAAGGGTGGACGGCGAGAAACGAGCAGTACTTC.

The rearrangement joins TRBV7-9 to TRBJ2-3; TRBD2 matches at 10 bases. In germline, CDR1 is SEHNR, CDR2 FQNEAQ (reference sequence). V was pared by 4 bases and J by 5 bases, with 9 bases of the junction left unmatched. The CDR3 totals 16 residues. In DNA, the CDR3 is TGTGCCAGCAGCTATACGGGAGCGGGAGGGGGAGATACGCAGTATTTT. Amino acid sequence: CASSYTGAGGGDTQYF.

The CDR3 spells CASSYSRRTNEKLFF. In DNA, the CDR3 is TGTGCCAGCAGTTACTCCCGGCGCACAAATGAAAAACTGTTTTTT. V is TRBV6-5 and J is TRBJ1-4; D remains ambiguous. This CDR3 is 15 amino acids long. Trimming stripped 0 bases from V and 5 bases from J, with 10 bases between. Germline-derived CDR1 and CDR2 are MNHEY and SVGAGI.

This rearrangement joins TRBV5-8 to TRBJ2-7, with 7 bases that match TRBD1. The CDR3 contains 14 residues. The V gene end was trimmed by 4 bases and the J gene end by 4 bases; junction bases not matched to a gene: 8. In germline, CDR1 is SGHTS, CDR2 YDEGEE. CDR3 sequence reads: CASSPDRDRYEQYF. As DNA, the CDR3 is TGTGCCAGCAGCCCCGACAGGGACCGGTACGAGCAGTACTTC.

The table lists this clone with many counts. V and J are TRBV5-8 and TRBJ2-4, with D tentatively TRBD2 (6 bases). This CDR3 has 15 amino acids. Between the trimmed V and J ends, which lost 1 base and 0 bases, there was a span of 8 bases. Germline V gene sequence: CDR1 SGHTS, CDR2 YDEGEE. The CDR3 sequence: CASSLWGEAKNIQYF. The CDR3 bases are TGTGCCAGCAGCTTGTGGGGGGAAGCCAAAAACATTCAGTACTTC.

The chain couples TRBV6-6 to TRBJ2-7, with D perhaps given as TRBD1 or TRBD2 (5 bases each). From germline, CDR1 is MNHNY and CDR2 SVGAGI (reference sequence). The CDR3 has 14 amino acids. Trimming cost V 2 bases and J 0 bases, with 8 bases left between them. In DNA form, the CDR3 reads TGTGCCAGCAGTTACGGGACGCCCTCCTACGAGCAGTACTTC. Translation: CASSYGTPSYEQYF.

This clone was detected only a few times. The chain joins TRBV30 to TRBJ1-6; 8 positions match TRBD1. With V trimmed by 3 bases and J by 5 bases, 6 bases remained unmatched. CDR1 is GTSNPN and CDR2 is SVGIG in the germline V gene (reference sequence). This CDR3 is 15 amino acids long. The CDR3 DNA is TGTGCCTGGAGCGTCCAGGGGGCGGATAATTCACCCCTCCACTTT. It yields the protein CAWSVQGADNSPLHF.

This rearrangement joins TRBV27 to TRBJ2-7; perhaps D is TRBD1 or TRBD2 (5 bases each). Trimming removed 8 bases from V and 3 bases from J, with 17 bases in between. Germline CDR1 and CDR2: MNHEY and SMNVEV (reference sequence). The CDR3 is 14 amino acids. CDR3 nucleotides: TGTGCCAGCGCCGAGCAAAGGGGAGTCTACGAGCAGTACTTC. Amino acids: CASAEQRGVYEQYF.

This clone was detected only a few times. The gene calls are TRBV28 and TRBJ1-2; maybe TRBD1 (6 bases). CDR1 and CDR2 (germline): MDHEN, SYDVKM. The CDR3 has 14 amino acids. The V end was cut by 3 bases, the J end by 3 bases, with 11 bases between. The CDR3, as DNA: TGTGCCAGCAGTTTGGGGGGCGGGGACTATGGCTACACCTTC. Amino acids: CASSLGGGDYGYTF.

V gene TRBV5-1 combines with J gene TRBJ2-7; D remains unclear. V shed 1 base and J shed 2 bases, with 7 bases lying between them. CDR3 length equals 13 residues. Germline V gene lookup returns CDR1 SGHRS and CDR2 YFSETQ. CDR3 residues: CASSLLPPYEQYF. The CDR3 DNA is TGCGCCAGCAGCTTGCTTCCCCCCTACGAGCAGTACTTC. Full variable domain (remainder filled in from reference TRBV5-1 and TRBJ2-7): KAGVTQTPRYLIKTRGQQVTLSCSPISGHRSVSWYQQTPGQGLQFLFEYFSETQRNKGNFPGRFSGRQFSNSRSEMNVSTLELGDSALYLCASSLLPPYEQYFGPGTRLTVT.

This chain links TRBV5-1 with TRBJ2-3; tentative D call: TRBD2 (6 bases). V lost 4 bases and J lost 4, with 19 bases in between. CDR1 and CDR2 (germline): SGHRS, YFSETQ. CDR3 length: 16 amino acids. The CDR3 coding sequence is TGCGCCAGCAGCCTGGGGCCGGAGGGTTGGCCAGATACGCAGTATTTT. The encoded protein is CASSLGPEGWPDTQYF.

The V call is TRBV5-6, the J call TRBJ2-5; 10 bases align to TRBD1. The CDR3 contains 14 residues. The V segment lost 3 bases and the J segment 4 bases; nucleotides outside the gene matches: 3. Germline values: CDR1 SGHDT, CDR2 YYEEEE. CDR3: CASSSGQGLETQYF. For the CDR3, the DNA is TGTGCCAGCAGCTCGGGACAGGGGTTAGAGACCCAGTACTTC.

The V gene is TRBV11-2, the J gene TRBJ2-2; D not certain. CDR1 and CDR2 from the germline V gene are SGHAT and FQNNGV. This CDR3 is 14 amino acids long. Trimming removed 4 bases from V and 1 base from J, with 7 bases in between. As DNA, the CDR3 is TGTGCCAGCAGCTCTCCTCGGAACACCGGGGAGCTGTTTTTT. Translating gives CASSSPRNTGELFF.

To note about this clone: Relative to the germline gene, one junction end is altered; a read error may explain this. DNA of the CDR3: TGCACCAGCAGCCAGGCAGACCTTAGGAGCACTGAAGCTTTCTTT. Translated: CTSSQADLRSTEAFF. The gene calls are TRBV4-1 and TRBJ1-1, with D unresolved. CDR1 is MGHRA, CDR2 YSYEKL, per germline. The CDR3 length is 15 residues.

The chain employs TRBV5-1 and TRBJ2-1; 7 positions agree with TRBD2. There are 15 residues in the CDR3. Per the germline V gene, CDR1 is SGHRS and CDR2 is YFSETQ. The trim removed 0 bases at V and 3 bases at J, leaving 3 bases unmatched. The CDR3 region has the DNA TGCGCCAGCAGCTTGGGGGCTAGCGGCTACAATGAGCAGTTCTTC. Translation: CASSLGASGYNEQFF.

This sequence joins TRBV7-6 and TRBJ2-7, with D perhaps matching TRBD1 or TRBD2 (5 bases each). The CDR3 is made up of 15 amino acids. With 7 bases removed from V and 2 bases from J, the gap between germline ends came to 18 bases. Per germline, CDR1 SGHVS and CDR2 FNYEAQ. CDR3 DNA: TGTGCCAGCACCAGAGAGGGGAAGGGGACCTACGAGCAGTACTTC. Translated, it gives CASTREGKGTYEQYF.

The rearrangement joins TRBV7-2 to TRBJ2-7, with 8 bases fitting TRBD2. V lost 0 bases to trimming and J lost 7 bases; unmatched junction nucleotides: 8. The germline V gene encodes CDR1 SGHTA and CDR2 FQGNSA. The CDR3 contains 15 residues. The CDR3: CASSLALAGLGEQYF. CDR3 DNA sequence: TGTGCCAGCAGCTTAGCTTTAGCGGGACTGGGGGAGCAGTACTTC.

This clone was detected once. The chain uses TRBV7-8 and TRBJ2-7, with 8 bases identical to TRBD1. There are 14 residues in the CDR3. V lost 5 bases to trimming and J lost 4 bases; unmatched junction nucleotides: 7. Germline CDR1 SGHVS, CDR2 FQNEAQ. DNA of the CDR3: TGTGCCAGCAGCCCTAGGACAGGGCCTTACGAGCAGTACTTC. Protein product: CASSPRTGPYEQYF.

This chain uses TRBV5-1 with TRBJ2-2; D gene uncertain. Trimming took 4 bases from V and 0 from J, leaving 10 bases between them. Looked up from germline, CDR1 is SGHRS and CDR2 is YFSETQ. CDR3 length: 15 amino acids. The CDR3 nucleotides are TGCGCCAGCAGCCCTATAACTCCGAACACCGGGGAGCTGTTTTTT. Amino acids: CASSPITPNTGELFF. Drawing the rest from reference TRBV5-1 and TRBJ2-2, the complete variable domain is KAGVTQTPRYLIKTRGQQVTLSCSPISGHRSVSWYQQTPGQGLQFLFEYFSETQRNKGNFPGRFSGRQFSNSRSEMNVSTLELGDSALYLCASSPITPNTGELFFGEGSRLTVL.

The rearrangement joins TRBV7-2 to TRBJ2-3; D might be TRBD2 (6 bases). V gave up 5 bases and J gave up 1 base, with 10 bases separating them. The CDR3 loop spans 14 amino acids. Germline values: CDR1 SGHTA, CDR2 FQGNSA. The DNA for the CDR3 is TGTGCCAGCAGCCGTCCTAGCGGCACAGATACGCAGTATTTT. This codes for CASSRPSGTDTQYF.

The chain carries TRBV10-3 and TRBJ1-1, with TRBD1 matching over 10 bases. V lost 6 bases to trimming and J lost 5 bases; unmatched junction nucleotides: 6. CDR1 is ENHRY, CDR2 SYGVKD, per germline. This CDR3 is 14 amino acids long. The CDR3 is CAISDRTGGTEAFF. CDR3 nucleotide sequence: TGTGCCATCAGCGATCGGACAGGGGGAACTGAAGCTTTCTTT.

CDR3 nucleotides: TGTGCCAGCAGTGAAGGGACCCCCCCCTACGAGCAGTACTTC. Amino acids: CASSEGTPPYEQYF. The J gene is TRBJ2-7, the V gene TRBV6-1; D ambiguous. The CDR3 contains 14 residues. Trimming stripped 1 base from V and 2 bases from J, with 9 bases between. Germline loops: CDR1 MNHNS, CDR2 SASEGT.

The chain combines TRBV9 with TRBJ1-4, with D tentatively TRBD1 (5 bases). The CDR3 has 16 residues. Trimming left V 0 bases short and J 6 bases short, with 15 bases between. Germline V lookup: CDR1 SGDLS, CDR2 YYNGEE. The CDR3 coding sequence is TGTGCCAGCAGCGTAGCCCCGAGTGGGGGGGATGAAAAACTGTTTTTT. It translates to CASSVAPSGGDEKLFF.

The V gene is TRBV5-1, the J gene TRBJ2-1; 7 nucleotides align to TRBD2. Germline V gives CDR1 SGHRS, CDR2 YFSETQ. Losses at the gene ends were 0 bases for V and 9 bases for J; bases not matched to a gene: 9. The CDR3 is made up of 15 amino acids. CDR3 region: CASSLDTGGTGEQFF. CDR3 nucleotide sequence: TGCGCCAGCAGCTTGGACACGGGAGGAACGGGTGAGCAGTTCTTC.

V usage is TRBV28 and J usage is TRBJ1-1, with TRBD1 matching over 7 bases. V gave up 5 bases and J gave up 4 bases; unmatched junction bases: 7. Per the germline V gene, CDR1 is MDHEN and CDR2 is SYDVKM. The CDR3 extends over 14 amino acids. This chain's CDR3 is CASSRTGGGTEAFF. CDR3 DNA: TGTGCCAGCAGTAGGACAGGAGGGGGCACTGAAGCTTTCTTT.

As for this clone: It differs at one base from a far larger clone, so likely a read error. This sequence joins TRBV28 and TRBJ2-3; TRBD2 matches 12 bases. The CDR3 has 17 amino acids. The germline V gene has CDR1 MDHEN and CDR2 SYDVKM. Trimming at V came to 5 bases and at J to 5 bases, leaving 11 bases not matched to a gene. The CDR3 loop reads CASSPLGLAGGIDTQYF. As DNA, the CDR3 is TGTGCCAGCAGTCCATTGGGACTAGCGGGCGGCATAGATACGCAGTATTTT. Full variable domain (rest looked up from reference TRBV28 and TRBJ2-3): DVKVTQSSRYLVKRTGEKVFLECVQDMDHENMFWYRQDPGLGLRLIYFSYDVKMKEKGDIPEGYSVSREKKERFSLILESASTNQTSMYLCASSPLGLAGGIDTQYFGPGTRLTVL.